Below, 10 T cell receptor beta chains from the same sample are listed, as sequenced in a study of identical twins. TCRdb re-called the 5' RACE reads through MiXCR, storing one row per CDR3 protein. The repertoire holds roughly 490,000 distinct CDR3 sequences, with over 11% as singletons. These data are also associated with another study on yellow fever vaccine responses in identical twins.

The material sequenced was CD4+ T cells sorted from blood. Receptor source: a woman aged 18 to 35 in good health.

Ten or more counts support this clonotype. The rearrangement joins TRBV5-1 to TRBJ2-3; D gene unclear. Germline CDR1 reads SGHRS; CDR2 reads YFSETQ. The germline V and J ends were trimmed by 3 bases and 7 bases, with 9 bases remaining between them. The CDR3 is 12 amino acids. The CDR3 nucleotides are TGCGCCAGCAGCTCTGACGGTAATACGCAGTATTTT. Translation: CASSSDGNTQYF.

This clonotype was recorded at least ten times. The chain is built from TRBV12-3 or TRBV12-4 and TRBJ2-2, with 9 bases aligning to TRBD2. This CDR3 is 12 amino acids long. After removal of 6 bases from V and 8 bases from J, the junction contained 1 base not matched to a gene. CDR3 nucleotide sequence: TGTGCCAGCAGCCTAGCGGGAGGGGAGCTGTTTTTT. This translates into CASSLAGGELFF.

This clonotype was detected many times. The chain uses TRBV29-1 and TRBJ2-1; no clear D gene. Trimming stripped 2 bases from V and 2 bases from J, with 13 bases between. This CDR3 spans 15 amino acids. CDR1 and CDR2 (germline): SQVTM, ANQGSEA. The CDR3 here is CSVELISLAYNEQFF. The CDR3 DNA reads TGCAGCGTTGAATTGATTAGCCTAGCCTACAATGAGCAGTTCTTC.

The chain employs TRBV20-1 and TRBJ2-3, with 10 bases identical to TRBD1. The CDR3 runs to 15 residues. Looked up from germline, CDR1 is DFQATT and CDR2 is SNEGSKA (reference sequence). The junction had 12 bases not matched to a gene; V was cut back by 5 bases and J by 7 bases. As DNA, the CDR3 is TGCAGTGCTGGAAGGACAGGGGGGGGAGATTATACGCAGTATTTT. Protein sequence: CSAGRTGGGDYTQYF.

The table lists this clonotype with a few counts. This chain links TRBV20-1 with TRBJ2-7; 7 nucleotides line up with TRBD1. The CDR3 contains 13 residues. With V trimmed by 4 bases and J by 5 bases, 8 bases remained unmatched. Germline V gene lookup returns CDR1 DFQATT and CDR2 SNEGSKA (reference sequence). The CDR3 DNA reads TGCAGTGCTATAACGGACAGGTTAGACGAGCAGTACTTC. Amino acids: CSAITDRLDEQYF.

The sample holds a few counts of this clonotype. J is TRBJ2-1 and V is TRBV20-1; 10 positions agree with TRBD2. CDR1 is DFQATT, CDR2 SNEGSKA, per germline (reference sequence). This CDR3 is built from 14 residues. After removal of 4 bases from V and 7 bases from J, the junction contained 7 bases not matched to a gene. The CDR3 spells CSAMISGRWNEQFF. CDR3 in DNA: TGCAGTGCTATGATTAGCGGGAGGTGGAATGAGCAGTTCTTC.

This clonotype was observed many times. The chain carries TRBV20-1 and TRBJ2-7; TRBD2 matches 9 bases. Per germline, CDR1 DFQATT and CDR2 SNEGSKA (reference sequence). The CDR3 covers 15 residues. Trimming cost V 6 bases and J 5 bases; bases outside gene matches: 14. CDR3 nucleotide sequence: TGCAGTGCCCTCTCGCCAGCGGGAGGAGTGGACGAGCAGTACTTC. It translates to CSALSPAGGVDEQYF.

The chain has TRBV25-1 and TRBJ2-5; tentatively, D is TRBD1 (5 bases). The germline V and J ends were trimmed by 3 bases and 1 base, with 9 bases remaining between them. Per the germline V gene, CDR1 is MGHDK and CDR2 is SYGVNS. The CDR3 is made up of 14 amino acids. This CDR3 reads CASSEGQVQETQYF. The CDR3 DNA follows: TGTGCCAGCAGTGAGGGGCAGGTCCAAGAGACCCAGTACTTC.

Only a few counts were recorded for this clonotype. The gene calls are TRBV3-1 and TRBJ2-5; no definite D call. The CDR3 covers 15 residues. Germline V CDR1 and CDR2: LGHDT, YNNKEL (reference sequence). V dropped 2 bases and J dropped 0 bases, with 10 bases sitting between them. As DNA, the CDR3 is TGTGCCAGCAGCCAATGGCACAACAACCAAGAGACCCAGTACTTC. Protein: CASSQWHNNQETQYF.

The chain employs TRBV7-9 and TRBJ2-7; TRBD1 agrees at 11 bases. The CDR3 sequence is 15 residues long. V gave up 1 base and J gave up 5 bases; unmatched junction bases: 4. The V gene's germline CDR1 is SEHNR and CDR2 FQNEAQ (reference sequence). The CDR3 is CASSLGDRGVDEQYF. The CDR3 region has the DNA TGTGCCAGCAGCTTAGGGGACAGGGGGGTAGACGAGCAGTACTTC.